In its sample, the clone carrying this TCR beta chain was seen many times. The data derive from a study of CDR3 diversity in severe acne. With 5 bases clipped from V and 8 bases from J, the junction kept 12 bases outside the gene matches. In germline, CDR1 is SGHAT, CDR2 FQNNGV. This CDR3 comprises 16 residues. TCRdb re-analysed the PCR reads in MiXCR, keeping a single row per CDR3 protein. The sample yields more than 85,000 distinct CDR3 sequences, about half seen once. Material for sequencing was blood. This clonotype was obtained from a male donor in good health, serving as a control. The J gene is TRBJ2-2, the V gene TRBV11-2, with TRBD1 matching 9 bases. This chain's CDR3 is CASSPRDRATGGELFF. The DNA of the CDR3 is TGTGCCAGCAGCCCGAGGGACAGGGCAACGGGTGGGGAGCTGTTTTTT. The entire variable domain, with the rest obtained from reference TRBV11-2 and TRBJ2-2, is as follows: EAGVAQSPRYKIIEKRQSVAFWCNPISGHATLYWYQQILGQGPKLLIQFQNNGVVDDSQLPKDRFSAERLKGVDSTLKIQPAKLEDSAVYLCASSPRDRATGGELFFGEGSRLTVL.